Listed below are T cell receptor beta chains from one sample, sequenced in a study of Ad26.COV2.S vaccination and SARS-CoV-2 variants. The repertoire was sequenced with immunoSEQ multiplex PCR; TCRdb's copy has only in-frame clones and lacks some. The sample has fewer than 900,000 clones; roughly 90% are singletons. Sequences were derived from peripheral blood, sampled in a trial of Ad26.COV2.S vaccine versus placebo. All receptors come from a person between 18 and 65 years old who received the Ad26.COV2.S COVID-19 vaccine or a placebo. The CDR3 runs from the conserved cysteine through the conserved F or W. Each record gives: D gene, J gene, V gene, clone size, CDR3 DNA, CDR3 protein. D genes are given only for firm matches. For some rows the clone size is stated as once, few or many, or as a class when expanded; others skip it.

D gene: -
J gene: TRBJ2-5
V gene: TRBV30
clone size: -
CDR3 DNA: TGTGCCTGGAGCCACAACCAAGAGACCCAGTACTTC
CDR3 protein: CAWSHNQETQYF

D gene: TRBD1
J gene: TRBJ1-5
V gene: TRBV10-3
clone size: once
CDR3 DNA: TGTGCCATCAGTGACCTAGGACAGGGTCAGGGTCAGCCCCAGCATTTT
CDR3 protein: CAISDLGQGQGQPQHF

D gene: TRBD1
J gene: TRBJ2-7
V gene: TRBV13
clone size: -
CDR3 DNA: TGTGCCAGCAGCTCTTCGGGACAGGGTGCCCACGAGCAGTACTTC
CDR3 protein: CASSSSGQGAHEQYF

D gene: -
J gene: TRBJ2-5
V gene: TRBV27
clone size: -
CDR3 DNA: TGTGCCAGCAGTACCAGCAGGGTAGGTCAAGAGACCCAGTACTTC
CDR3 protein: CASSTSRVGQETQYF

D gene: -
J gene: TRBJ1-4
V gene: TRBV19
clone size: -
CDR3 DNA: TGTGCCAGTAGTACGACGGTTGGCACTAATGAAAAACTGTTTTTT
CDR3 protein: CASSTTVGTNEKLFF

D gene: -
J gene: TRBJ2-7
V gene: TRBV7-9
clone size: -
CDR3 DNA: TGTGCCAGCAGCTTAGGTGGGACTTGGAGCTCCTACGAGCAGTACTTC
CDR3 protein: CASSLGGTWSSYEQYF

D gene: TRBD2
J gene: TRBJ2-3
V gene: TRBV10-3
clone size: -
CDR3 DNA: TGTGCCATCAGTGGAATCGGCGGGAGATCGGATACGCAGTATTTT
CDR3 protein: CAISGIGGRSDTQYF

D gene: -
J gene: TRBJ2-1
V gene: TRBV4-2
clone size: -
CDR3 DNA: TGTGCCAGCAGAAACCTGATCTCCTGGGAGCAGTTCTTC
CDR3 protein: CASRNLISWEQFF

D gene: -
J gene: TRBJ2-1
V gene: TRBV5-1
clone size: -
CDR3 DNA: TGCGCCAGCAGCTTGGTTCCATCTGTTATCGATGAGCAGTTCTTC
CDR3 protein: CASSLVPSVIDEQFF

D gene: -
J gene: TRBJ2-2
V gene: TRBV19
clone size: -
CDR3 DNA: TGTGCCAGTAGTATAGGAGGCGGACAAAACACCGGGGAGCTGTTTTTT
CDR3 protein: CASSIGGGQNTGELFF

D gene: -
J gene: TRBJ2-2
V gene: TRBV11-2
clone size: -
CDR3 DNA: TGTGCCAGCAGCTTAAGGGGAAGTGAGACCGGGGAGCTGTTTTTT
CDR3 protein: CASSLRGSETGELFF

D gene: -
J gene: TRBJ1-1
V gene: TRBV5-4
clone size: -
CDR3 DNA: TGTGCCAGCAGCTTCGACAGAAACACTGAAGCTTTCTTT
CDR3 protein: CASSFDRNTEAFF

D gene: -
J gene: TRBJ2-1
V gene: TRBV19
clone size: -
CDR3 DNA: TGTGCCAGTACCACACGGGACGCCCAGGAGTATGAGCAGTTCTTC
CDR3 protein: CASTTRDAQEYEQFF

D gene: -
J gene: TRBJ2-1
V gene: TRBV30
clone size: -
CDR3 DNA: TGTGCCTCCCGCATCCCCGCCTACAGTGAGCAGTTCTTC
CDR3 protein: CASRIPAYSEQFF

D gene: TRBD1
J gene: TRBJ2-7
V gene: TRBV27
clone size: -
CDR3 DNA: TGTGCCAGCAGTACCACAGGGGGCCCCGACCTCGAGCAGTACTTC
CDR3 protein: CASSTTGGPDLEQYF

D gene: TRBD1
J gene: TRBJ1-6
V gene: TRBV19
clone size: -
CDR3 DNA: TGTGCCAGTGTCGACAGGGCGAATTCACCCCTCCACTTT
CDR3 protein: CASVDRANSPLHF

D gene: TRBD1
J gene: TRBJ1-4
V gene: TRBV5-1
clone size: -
CDR3 DNA: TGCGCCAGCAGCCTTACAGGGGCCCCGGGTGAAAAACTGTTTTTT
CDR3 protein: CASSLTGAPGEKLFF

D gene: TRBD2
J gene: TRBJ2-7
V gene: TRBV5-1
clone size: -
CDR3 DNA: TGCGCCAGCAGCTTGGAACTAGCGGGAGGGAACGAGCAGTACTTC
CDR3 protein: CASSLELAGGNEQYF

D gene: -
J gene: TRBJ2-1
V gene: TRBV7-2
clone size: -
CDR3 DNA: TGTGCCAGCAGCTTACTGAGCGGAGTGAGCGATGAGCAGTTCTTC
CDR3 protein: CASSLLSGVSDEQFF

D gene: TRBD1
J gene: TRBJ2-3
V gene: TRBV29-1
clone size: -
CDR3 DNA: TGCAGCGTTGAAGATCTCGGGACAGGGATCACAGATACGCAGTATTTT
CDR3 protein: CSVEDLGTGITDTQYF

D gene: -
J gene: TRBJ2-7
V gene: TRBV2
clone size: -
CDR3 DNA: TGTGCCAGCAGTGATCCGGCCGGGACCACCTACGAGCAGTACTTC
CDR3 protein: CASSDPAGTTYEQYF

D gene: -
J gene: TRBJ2-3
V gene: TRBV7-3
clone size: -
CDR3 DNA: TGTGCCAGCAGCTCGGACCCAGATACGCAGTATTTT
CDR3 protein: CASSSDPDTQYF

D gene: -
J gene: TRBJ1-3
V gene: TRBV5-1
clone size: -
CDR3 DNA: TGCGCCAGCAGTTTAGGCTCTGGAAACACCATATATTTT
CDR3 protein: CASSLGSGNTIYF

D gene: TRBD2
J gene: TRBJ2-1
V gene: TRBV5-5
clone size: -
CDR3 DNA: TGTGCCAGCAGCTTGGCCAGCGGGATCTCCTACAATGAGCAGTTCTTC
CDR3 protein: CASSLASGISYNEQFF

D gene: -
J gene: TRBJ1-5
V gene: TRBV30
clone size: -
CDR3 DNA: TGTGCCTGGAGTGTACGGGAGAATCAGCCCCAGCATTTT
CDR3 protein: CAWSVRENQPQHF

D gene: -
J gene: TRBJ2-1
V gene: TRBV29-1
clone size: -
CDR3 DNA: TGCAGCGTTGAAGATCGCAGGGAAGGAAATGAGCAGTTCTTC
CDR3 protein: CSVEDRREGNEQFF

D gene: -
J gene: TRBJ2-7
V gene: TRBV6-6
clone size: -
CDR3 DNA: TGTGCCAGCAGTTATGCAGGGGAAAGTTCCTACGAGCAGTACTTC
CDR3 protein: CASSYAGESSYEQYF

D gene: -
J gene: TRBJ1-3
V gene: TRBV5-1
clone size: -
CDR3 DNA: TGCGCCAGCAGCTTAATGGGGGCCGGAAACACCATATATTTT
CDR3 protein: CASSLMGAGNTIYF

D gene: TRBD2
J gene: TRBJ2-5
V gene: TRBV2
clone size: once
CDR3 DNA: TGTGCCAGCAGTAGGACTAGCGGGGGCACCCAAGAGACCCAGTACTTC
CDR3 protein: CASSRTSGGTQETQYF

D gene: TRBD1
J gene: TRBJ1-4
V gene: TRBV7-8
clone size: -
CDR3 DNA: TGTGCCAGCAGCTTAGTGTATCCGACAGGGTCAACTAATGAAAAACTGTTTTTT
CDR3 protein: CASSLVYPTGSTNEKLFF

D gene: TRBD1
J gene: TRBJ1-2
V gene: TRBV15
clone size: -
CDR3 DNA: TGTGCCACCAGCAGGTACGGGACAGTTCATTATGGCTACACCTTC
CDR3 protein: CATSRYGTVHYGYTF

D gene: TRBD2
J gene: TRBJ2-7
V gene: TRBV15
clone size: -
CDR3 DNA: TGTGCCACTGGACTAGCGGAGCCGTACGAGCAGTACTTC
CDR3 protein: CATGLAEPYEQYF

D gene: -
J gene: TRBJ2-6
V gene: TRBV27
clone size: -
CDR3 DNA: TGTGCCAGCAGTTTAGGCAGGGGAGGCTCTGGGGCCAACGTCCTGACTTTC
CDR3 protein: CASSLGRGGSGANVLTF

D gene: -
J gene: TRBJ1-5
V gene: TRBV7-9
clone size: once
CDR3 DNA: TGTGCCAGCAGCTCGGACATTAGCAATCAGCCCCAGCATTTT
CDR3 protein: CASSSDISNQPQHF

D gene: -
J gene: TRBJ2-3
V gene: TRBV7-2
clone size: once
CDR3 DNA: TGTGCCAGCAGCTACCGCCCGCCAGCAGTTAGCACAGATACGCAGTATTTT
CDR3 protein: CASSYRPPAVSTDTQYF

D gene: -
J gene: TRBJ2-7
V gene: TRBV27
clone size: -
CDR3 DNA: TGTGCCAGCAGTTTAGGGGAACGGCAGTACTTC
CDR3 protein: CASSLGERQYF

D gene: -
J gene: TRBJ1-1
V gene: TRBV5-4
clone size: -
CDR3 DNA: TGTGCCAGCAGCTTCCGGCAGGACGAATCTGAAGCTTTCTTT
CDR3 protein: CASSFRQDESEAFF

D gene: TRBD1
J gene: TRBJ2-7
V gene: TRBV11-2
clone size: few
CDR3 DNA: TGTGCCAGCAGCACCTTACAGGGGCCCTTCATCGAGCAGTACTTC
CDR3 protein: CASSTLQGPFIEQYF

D gene: TRBD1
J gene: TRBJ2-7
V gene: TRBV19
clone size: -
CDR3 DNA: TGTGCCAGTAGCATGGGGACAGGTCTTTCCTACGAGCAGTACTTC
CDR3 protein: CASSMGTGLSYEQYF

D gene: -
J gene: TRBJ2-1
V gene: TRBV19
clone size: few
CDR3 DNA: TGTGCCAGTAGTATAGAGGGGTCCGTACCCTACAATGAGCAGTTCTTC
CDR3 protein: CASSIEGSVPYNEQFF

D gene: -
J gene: TRBJ1-1
V gene: TRBV6-5
clone size: -
CDR3 DNA: TGTGCCAGCGCCCTTGCCACTGAAGCTTTCTTT
CDR3 protein: CASALATEAFF

D gene: -
J gene: TRBJ2-1
V gene: TRBV5-4
clone size: -
CDR3 DNA: TGTGCCAGCACCTCCCGGCCCGATGAGCGGAGACCGACCTACAATGAGCAGTTCTTC
CDR3 protein: CASTSRPDERRPTYNEQFF

D gene: TRBD1
J gene: TRBJ2-2
V gene: TRBV10-3
clone size: -
CDR3 DNA: TGTGCCATCCAGGGACAGCTGAACACCGGGGAGCTGTTTTTT
CDR3 protein: CAIQGQLNTGELFF

D gene: -
J gene: TRBJ1-4
V gene: TRBV6-5
clone size: -
CDR3 DNA: TGTGCCAGCAGGCCTAGCGGAGGTGAAAAACTGTTTTTT
CDR3 protein: CASRPSGGEKLFF

D gene: -
J gene: TRBJ1-2
V gene: TRBV6-2/TRBV6-3
clone size: -
CDR3 DNA: TGTGCCAGCAGTTTGGGAGGGGGTTTCTATGGCTACACCTTC
CDR3 protein: CASSLGGGFYGYTF

D gene: -
J gene: TRBJ2-7
V gene: TRBV11-2
clone size: few
CDR3 DNA: TGTGCCAGCAGCATGGGCGGCTACGAGCAGTACTTC
CDR3 protein: CASSMGGYEQYF

D gene: -
J gene: TRBJ2-1
V gene: TRBV19
clone size: -
CDR3 DNA: TGTGCCAGTAGTATATCGAACGGCGGTCACAATGAGCAGTTCTTC
CDR3 protein: CASSISNGGHNEQFF

D gene: TRBD1
J gene: TRBJ1-3
V gene: TRBV5-1
clone size: -
CDR3 DNA: TGCGCCAGCAGCTTGACCGGGACAGGGGACGGAAACACCATATATTTT
CDR3 protein: CASSLTGTGDGNTIYF

D gene: -
J gene: TRBJ2-2
V gene: TRBV7-9
clone size: -
CDR3 DNA: TGTGCCAGCAGCTTAGCTTGGGGGGCCGGGGAGCTGTTTTTT
CDR3 protein: CASSLAWGAGELFF

D gene: -
J gene: TRBJ2-5
V gene: TRBV30
clone size: -
CDR3 DNA: TGTGCCTGGAGTGTACGGACTCAAGAGACCCAGTACTTC
CDR3 protein: CAWSVRTQETQYF

D gene: -
J gene: TRBJ2-5
V gene: TRBV5-1
clone size: -
CDR3 DNA: TGCGCCAGCAGCCTAGAAGGACGCAGTTACCAAGAGACCCAGTACTTC
CDR3 protein: CASSLEGRSYQETQYF